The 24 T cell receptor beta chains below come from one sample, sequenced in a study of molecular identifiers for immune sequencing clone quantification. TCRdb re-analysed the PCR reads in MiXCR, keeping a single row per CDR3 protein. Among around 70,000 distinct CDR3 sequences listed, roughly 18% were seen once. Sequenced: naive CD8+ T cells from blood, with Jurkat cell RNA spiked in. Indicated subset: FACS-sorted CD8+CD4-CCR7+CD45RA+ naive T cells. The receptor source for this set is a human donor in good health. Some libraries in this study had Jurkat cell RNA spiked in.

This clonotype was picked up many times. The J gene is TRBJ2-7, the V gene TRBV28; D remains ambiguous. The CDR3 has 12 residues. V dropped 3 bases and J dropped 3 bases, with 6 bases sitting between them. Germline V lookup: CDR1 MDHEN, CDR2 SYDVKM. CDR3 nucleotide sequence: TGTGCCAGCAGTTTCTCCGGCTACGAGCAGTACTTC. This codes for CASSFSGYEQYF.

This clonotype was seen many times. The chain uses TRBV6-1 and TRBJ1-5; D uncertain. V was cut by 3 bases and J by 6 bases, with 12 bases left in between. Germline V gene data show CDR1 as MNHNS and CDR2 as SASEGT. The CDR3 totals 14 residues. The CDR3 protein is CASSEGGDGQPQHF. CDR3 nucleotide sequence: TGTGCCAGCAGTGAGGGCGGAGATGGTCAGCCCCAGCATTTT.

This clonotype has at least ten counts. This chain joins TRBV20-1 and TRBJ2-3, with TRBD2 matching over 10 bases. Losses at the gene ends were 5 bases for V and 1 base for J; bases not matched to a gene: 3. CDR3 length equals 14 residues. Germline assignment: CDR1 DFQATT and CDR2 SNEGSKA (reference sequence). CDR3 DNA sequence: TGCAGTGCTCCCCTAGCGGGGGGCACAGATACGCAGTATTTT. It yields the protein CSAPLAGGTDTQYF.

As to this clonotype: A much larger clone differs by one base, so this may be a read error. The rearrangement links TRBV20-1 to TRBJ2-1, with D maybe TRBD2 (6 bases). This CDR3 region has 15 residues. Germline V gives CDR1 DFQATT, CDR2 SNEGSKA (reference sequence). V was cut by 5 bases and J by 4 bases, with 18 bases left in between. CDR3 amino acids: CSAGVRSGIYNEQFF. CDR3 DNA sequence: TGCAGTGCTGGAGTACGTAGCGGAATATACAATGAGCAGTTCTTC.

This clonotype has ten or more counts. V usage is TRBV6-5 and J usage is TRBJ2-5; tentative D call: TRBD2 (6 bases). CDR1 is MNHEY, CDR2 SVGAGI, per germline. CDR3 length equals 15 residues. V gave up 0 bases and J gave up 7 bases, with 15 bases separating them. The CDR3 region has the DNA TGTGCCAGCAGTTACTCGAGTGGCAGGGAGGTGACCCAGTACTTC. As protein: CASSYSSGREVTQYF.

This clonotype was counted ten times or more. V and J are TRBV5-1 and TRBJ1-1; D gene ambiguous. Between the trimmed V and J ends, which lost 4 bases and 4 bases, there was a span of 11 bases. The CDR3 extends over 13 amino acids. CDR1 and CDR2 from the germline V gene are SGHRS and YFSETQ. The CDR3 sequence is CASSGLLPTEAFF. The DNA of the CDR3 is TGCGCCAGCAGCGGCTTGCTACCCACTGAAGCTTTCTTT.

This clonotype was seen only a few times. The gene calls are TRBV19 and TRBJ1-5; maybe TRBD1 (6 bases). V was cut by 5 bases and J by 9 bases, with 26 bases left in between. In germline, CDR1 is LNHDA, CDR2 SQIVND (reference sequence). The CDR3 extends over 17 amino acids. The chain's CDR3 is CASSPPGTLPRNSPQHF. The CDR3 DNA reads TGTGCCAGTAGTCCCCCCGGGACATTACCCCGAAATTCGCCCCAGCATTTT.

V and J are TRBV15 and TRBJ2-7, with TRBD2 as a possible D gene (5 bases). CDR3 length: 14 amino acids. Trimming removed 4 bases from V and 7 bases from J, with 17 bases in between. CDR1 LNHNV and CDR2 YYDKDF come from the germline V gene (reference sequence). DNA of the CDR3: TGTGCCACCAGCACCCGGACTGAGGTGGGTGAGCAGTACTTC. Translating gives CATSTRTEVGEQYF.

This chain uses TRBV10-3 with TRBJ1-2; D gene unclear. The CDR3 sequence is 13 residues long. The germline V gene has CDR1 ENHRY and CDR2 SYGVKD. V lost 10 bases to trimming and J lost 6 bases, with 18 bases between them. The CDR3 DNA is TGTGCCAGTACGGGAACCGGGGTTAATGGCTACACCTTC. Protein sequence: CASTGTGVNGYTF.

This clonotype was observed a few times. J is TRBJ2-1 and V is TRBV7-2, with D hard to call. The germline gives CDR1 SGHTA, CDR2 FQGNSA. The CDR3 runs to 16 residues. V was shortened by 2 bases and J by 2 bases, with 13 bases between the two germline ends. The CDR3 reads CASSLNLATAYNEQFF. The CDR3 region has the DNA TGTGCCAGCAGCTTAAACCTTGCGACGGCCTACAATGAGCAGTTCTTC.

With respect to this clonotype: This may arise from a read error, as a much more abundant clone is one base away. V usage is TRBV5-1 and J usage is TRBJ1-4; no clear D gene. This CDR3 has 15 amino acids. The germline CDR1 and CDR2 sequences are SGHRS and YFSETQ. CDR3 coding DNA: TGCGCCAGCAGCTTGGAGGTGGTGGGGAATGAAAAACTGCTTTTT. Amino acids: CASSLEVVGNEKLLF.

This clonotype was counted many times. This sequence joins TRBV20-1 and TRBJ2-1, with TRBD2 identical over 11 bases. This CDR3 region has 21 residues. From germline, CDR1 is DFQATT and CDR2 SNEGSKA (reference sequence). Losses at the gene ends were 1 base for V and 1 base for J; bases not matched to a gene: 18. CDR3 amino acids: CSARGQRLAGTIVESYNEQFF. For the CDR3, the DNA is TGCAGTGCTAGAGGTCAGAGACTAGCGGGGACTATAGTGGAGTCCTACAATGAGCAGTTCTTC.

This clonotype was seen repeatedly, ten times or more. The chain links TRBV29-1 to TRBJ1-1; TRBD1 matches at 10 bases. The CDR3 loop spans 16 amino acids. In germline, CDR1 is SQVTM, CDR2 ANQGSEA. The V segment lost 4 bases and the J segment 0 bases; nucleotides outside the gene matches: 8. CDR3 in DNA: TGCAGCGTTGTGGACAGGGGGAGTGTTATGAACACTGAAGCTTTCTTT. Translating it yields CSVVDRGSVMNTEAFF. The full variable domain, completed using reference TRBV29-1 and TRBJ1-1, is SAVISQKPSRDICQRGTSLTIQCQVDSQVTMMFWYRQQPGQSLTLIATANQGSEATYESGFVIDKFPISRPNLTFSTLTVSNMSPEDSSIYLCSVVDRGSVMNTEAFFGQGTRLTVV.

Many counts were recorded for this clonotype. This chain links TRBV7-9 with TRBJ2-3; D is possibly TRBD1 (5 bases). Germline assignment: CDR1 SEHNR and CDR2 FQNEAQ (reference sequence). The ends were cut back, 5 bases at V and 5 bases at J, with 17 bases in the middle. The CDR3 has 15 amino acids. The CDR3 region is CASSPRGASQDTQYF. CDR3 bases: TGTGCCAGCAGCCCCCGTGGGGCCTCCCAAGATACGCAGTATTTT.

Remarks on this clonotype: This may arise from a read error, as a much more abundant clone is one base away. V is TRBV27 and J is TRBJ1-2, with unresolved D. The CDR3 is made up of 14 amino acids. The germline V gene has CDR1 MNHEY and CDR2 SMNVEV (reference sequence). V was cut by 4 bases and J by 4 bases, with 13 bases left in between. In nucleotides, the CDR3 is TGTGCCAGCAGTTCCCGCCAGGTTAGCTATGGCTACACCTTC. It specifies CASSSRQVSYGYTF.

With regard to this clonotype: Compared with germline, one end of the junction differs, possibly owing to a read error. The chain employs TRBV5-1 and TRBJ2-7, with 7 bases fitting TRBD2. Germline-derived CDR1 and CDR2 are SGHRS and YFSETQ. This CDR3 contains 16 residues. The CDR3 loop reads CASTLGSGGLEYEQYF. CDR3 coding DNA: TGCGCCAGCACCTTGGGGTCGGGGGGTTTGGAGTACGAGCAGTACTTC. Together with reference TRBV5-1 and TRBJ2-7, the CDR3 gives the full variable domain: KAGVTQTPRYLIKTRGQQVTLSCSPISGHRSVSWYQQTPGQGLQFLFEYFSETQRNKGNFPGRFSGRQFSNSRSEMNVSTLELGDSALYLCASTLGSGGLEYEQYFGPGTRLTVT.

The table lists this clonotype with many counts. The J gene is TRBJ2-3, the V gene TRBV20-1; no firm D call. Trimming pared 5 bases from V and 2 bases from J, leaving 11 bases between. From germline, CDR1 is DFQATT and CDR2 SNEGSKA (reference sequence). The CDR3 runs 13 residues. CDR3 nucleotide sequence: TGCAGTGCTGCAGGCGGAATCACAGATACGCAGTATTTT. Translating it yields CSAAGGITDTQYF.

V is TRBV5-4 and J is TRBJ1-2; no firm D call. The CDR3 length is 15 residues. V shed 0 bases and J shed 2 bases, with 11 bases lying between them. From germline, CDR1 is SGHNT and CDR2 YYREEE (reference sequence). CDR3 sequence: CASSLDLAPNYGYTF. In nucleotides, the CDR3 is TGTGCCAGCAGCTTGGACCTGGCGCCAAACTATGGCTACACCTTC.

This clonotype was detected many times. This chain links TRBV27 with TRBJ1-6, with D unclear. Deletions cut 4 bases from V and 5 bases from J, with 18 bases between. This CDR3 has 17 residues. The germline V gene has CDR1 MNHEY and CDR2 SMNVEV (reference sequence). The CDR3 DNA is TGTGCCAGCAGTTATCCCCTCCAAGACGGAAATAATTCACCCCTCCACTTT. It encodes CASSYPLQDGNNSPLHF.

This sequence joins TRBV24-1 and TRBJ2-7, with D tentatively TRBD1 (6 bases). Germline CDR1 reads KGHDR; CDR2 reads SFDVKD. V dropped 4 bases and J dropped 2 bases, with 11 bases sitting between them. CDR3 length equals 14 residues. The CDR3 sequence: CATSESGHPYEQYF. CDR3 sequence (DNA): TGTGCCACCAGTGAATCGGGACACCCCTACGAGCAGTACTTC.

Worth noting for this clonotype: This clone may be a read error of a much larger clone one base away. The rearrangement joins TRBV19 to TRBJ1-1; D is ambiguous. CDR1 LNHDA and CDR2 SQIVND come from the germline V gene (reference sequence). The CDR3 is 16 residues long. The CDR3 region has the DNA TGTGCCGGTAGTATGACCCTGGGCCCAATTGGCGCTGAAGCTTTCTTT. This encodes CAGSMTLGPIGAEAFF.

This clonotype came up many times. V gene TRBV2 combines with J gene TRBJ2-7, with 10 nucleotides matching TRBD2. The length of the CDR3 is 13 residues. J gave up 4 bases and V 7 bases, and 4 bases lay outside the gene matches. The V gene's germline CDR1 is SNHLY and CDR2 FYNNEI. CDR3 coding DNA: TGTGCCAGCACTAGCGGGAGTAGGTACGAGCAGTACTTC. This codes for CASTSGSRYEQYF. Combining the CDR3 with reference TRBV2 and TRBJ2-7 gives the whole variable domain EPEVTQTPSHQVTQMGQEVILRCVPISNHLYFYWYRQILGQKVEFLVSFYNNEISEKSEIFDDQFSVERPDGSNFTLKIRSTKLEDSAMYFCASTSGSRYEQYFGPGTRLTVT.

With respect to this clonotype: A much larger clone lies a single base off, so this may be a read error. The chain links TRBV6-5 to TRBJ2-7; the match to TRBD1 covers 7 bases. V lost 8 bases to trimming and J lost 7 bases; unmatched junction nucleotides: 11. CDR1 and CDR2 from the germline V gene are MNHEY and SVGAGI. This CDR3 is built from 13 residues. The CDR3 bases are TGTGCCAGCGGTACAGGACAGGCGCGGGAGCAGTACTTC. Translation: CASGTGQAREQYF.

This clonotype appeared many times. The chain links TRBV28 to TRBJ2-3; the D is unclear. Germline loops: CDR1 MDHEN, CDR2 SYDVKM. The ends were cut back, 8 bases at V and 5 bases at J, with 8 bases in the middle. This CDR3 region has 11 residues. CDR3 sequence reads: CASGVLDTQYF. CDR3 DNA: TGTGCCAGCGGGGTTCTAGATACGCAGTATTTT.